Below are 26 T cell receptor beta chains sequenced from a single sample in a study of cytomegalovirus exposure and HLA in healthy donors. A multiplex PCR was run with 60 Vbeta primers and 13 Jbeta primers. Profiling relied on immunoSEQ multiplex PCR, and the TCRdb table lists in-frame clones only, not all of them. The sample holds approximately 82,000 clones, under 80% seen once. The material sequenced was PBMCs. Receptors were obtained from a man aged 35 to 55 in good health and CMV-seronegative.

The chain couples TRBV10-3 to TRBJ1-1; the D is unclear. The CDR3 consists of 14 residues. Trimming left V 0 bases short and J 1 base short, with 6 bases between. Germline V lookup: CDR1 ENHRY, CDR2 SYGVKD. CDR3 sequence: CAISESGSNTEAFF. CDR3 nucleotide sequence: TGTGCCATCAGTGAGTCGGGCTCGAACACTGAAGCTTTCTTT.

The rearrangement joins TRBV10-3 to TRBJ2-2; D perhaps matches TRBD2 (5 bases). CDR1 ENHRY and CDR2 SYGVKD come from the germline V gene. CDR3 size: 16 residues. V lost 0 bases and J lost 5, with 13 bases in between. The CDR3 region has the DNA TGTGCCATCAGTGAGTCGAAGGGTTCGGGGACCGGGGAGCTGTTTTTT. Protein: CAISESKGSGTGELFF.

V is TRBV7-6 and J is TRBJ2-2, with D hard to call. V lost 4 bases and J 3 bases, leaving 12 bases between the germline ends. This CDR3 is built from 15 residues. CDR1 and CDR2 from the germline V gene are SGHVS and FNYEAQ. In DNA form, the CDR3 reads TGTGCCAGCAGCTCCTCAAGCGCGTACACCGGGGAGCTGTTTTTT. It translates to CASSSSSAYTGELFF.

This clone was recorded only once. The gene calls are TRBV28 and TRBJ2-3; D call uncertain. V lost 4 bases and J 0 bases, leaving 11 bases between the germline ends. The CDR3 length is 15 residues. Germline CDR1 MDHEN, CDR2 SYDVKM. The chain's CDR3 is CASSSQSHSTDTQYF. The CDR3, as DNA: TGTGCCAGCAGTTCCCAGTCTCACAGCACAGATACGCAGTATTTT.

This clone has a handful of counts. This sequence joins TRBV6-5 and TRBJ2-7, with 7 bases fitting TRBD2. The germline CDR1 and CDR2 sequences are MNHEY and SVGAGI. Losses at the gene ends were 6 bases for V and 3 bases for J; bases not matched to a gene: 5. The CDR3 extends over 13 amino acids. The CDR3 DNA reads TGTGCCAGCAGGCAGACTAGCAGCTACGAGCAGTACTTC. This encodes CASRQTSSYEQYF.

The rearrangement uses TRBV19 and TRBJ2-3, with TRBD1 identical over 8 bases. Germline V lookup: CDR1 LNHDA, CDR2 SQIVND (reference sequence). The V gene end was trimmed by 8 bases and the J gene end by 2 bases; junction bases not matched to a gene: 9. The CDR3 spans 15 residues. DNA of the CDR3: TGTGCCAGTCGGCGGACAGGGATAATCACAGATACGCAGTATTTT. Protein product: CASRRTGIITDTQYF.

This clone was detected only a few times. This rearrangement joins TRBV28 to TRBJ2-3, with D hard to call. The CDR3 contains 16 residues. Trimming removed 7 bases from V and 1 base from J, with 18 bases in between. In germline, CDR1 is MDHEN, CDR2 SYDVKM. CDR3 sequence (DNA): TGTGCCAGCACCCCTAGACGGGTACTACGCACAGATACGCAGTATTTT. Its translation: CASTPRRVLRTDTQYF.

This rearrangement joins TRBV7-8 to TRBJ1-2; D remains ambiguous. V lost 1 base to trimming and J lost 1 base, with 7 bases between them. The CDR3 totals 14 residues. Germline CDR1 is SGHVS and CDR2 is FQNEAQ. CDR3 in DNA: TGTGCCAGCAGCTTAGGGGCGGGTAACTATGGCTACACCTTC. Residues: CASSLGAGNYGYTF.

The V gene is TRBV5-1, the J gene TRBJ1-4; 7 nucleotides line up with TRBD1. V was clipped by 0 bases and J by 8 bases; unmatched bases: 7. The CDR3 contains 15 residues. Per germline, CDR1 SGHRS and CDR2 YFSETQ. The CDR3 loop reads CASSLAVGGREKLFF. The CDR3 DNA reads as TGCGCCAGCAGCTTGGCCGTAGGGGGCCGGGAAAAACTGTTTTTT.

The chain joins TRBV28 to TRBJ1-5, with unresolved D. The germline V gene has CDR1 MDHEN and CDR2 SYDVKM. The CDR3 runs 12 residues. CDR3 amino acids: CASGRVDQPQHF. DNA of the CDR3: TGTGCGTCAGGTAGAGTGGATCAGCCCCAGCATTTT.

This chain links TRBV6-5 with TRBJ1-1; 7 nucleotides agree with TRBD1. V was clipped by 5 bases and J by 5 bases; unmatched bases: 5. This CDR3 has 13 residues. The germline V gene has CDR1 MNHEY and CDR2 SVGAGI. In nucleotides, the CDR3 is TGTGCCAGCAGTCGACAGGGAGGTACTGAAGCTTTCTTT. This sequence encodes CASSRQGGTEAFF.

The V gene is TRBV11-2, the J gene TRBJ2-7, with a tentative D call TRBD2 (6 bases). Germline loops: CDR1 SGHAT, CDR2 FQNNGV. The ends were cut back, 0 bases at V and 0 bases at J, with 18 bases in the middle. The CDR3 contains 18 residues. CDR3 protein: CASSLDSMVAAFSYEQYF. As DNA, the CDR3 is TGTGCCAGCAGCTTAGACTCTATGGTAGCGGCATTCTCCTACGAGCAGTACTTC.

V and J are TRBV5-1 and TRBJ2-2; no definite D call. Trimming left V 0 bases short and J 1 base short, with 4 bases between. Looked up from germline, CDR1 is SGHRS and CDR2 is YFSETQ. CDR3 size: 14 residues. This chain's CDR3 is CASSLGQNTGELFF. The CDR3 DNA follows: TGCGCCAGCAGCTTGGGACAGAACACCGGGGAGCTGTTTTTT.

The chain is built from TRBV2 and TRBJ1-2; no definite D call. The V gene lost 5 bases and the J gene lost 6 bases, with 16 bases spanning the gap. The CDR3 has 14 amino acids. Germline lookup yields CDR1 SNHLY and CDR2 FYNNEI. The CDR3 nucleotides are TGTGCCAGCAGTCGGGAAGGGCAGGTGGATGGCTACACCTTC. Its protein is CASSREGQVDGYTF.

This chain uses TRBV28 with TRBJ1-2; no clear D gene. Germline V lookup: CDR1 MDHEN, CDR2 SYDVKM. This CDR3 is 14 amino acids long. Trimming left V 4 bases short and J 4 bases short, with 13 bases between. As DNA, the CDR3 is TGTGCCAGCAGTTCCCCCCGGTCGTCCTATGGCTACACCTTC. Its protein is CASSSPRSSYGYTF.

The CDR3 nucleotides read TGCAGCGCTTCGACAGGCTTGAACACTGAAGCTTTCTTT. Protein: CSASTGLNTEAFF. The chain recombines TRBV29-1 with TRBJ1-1; the D gene is possibly TRBD1 (6 bases). The CDR3 is made up of 13 amino acids. Trimming removed 7 bases at V and 0 bases at J, with 12 bases between. Germline V lookup: CDR1 SQVTM, CDR2 ANQGSEA.

The chain recombines TRBV5-1 with TRBJ1-2; D may be TRBD1 (5 bases). Deletions cut 0 bases from V and 6 bases from J, with 12 bases between. Germline V gives CDR1 SGHRS, CDR2 YFSETQ. This CDR3 comprises 14 residues. Here the CDR3 reads CASSLVQGGHGYTF. The DNA for the CDR3 is TGCGCCAGCAGCTTGGTCCAGGGCGGCCATGGCTACACCTTC.

CDR3: CASSDRGPTEAFF. The CDR3 DNA reads TGCGCCAGCAGCGACAGGGGGCCGACTGAAGCTTTCTTT. V and J are TRBV5-1 and TRBJ1-1, with 10 bases fitting TRBD1. The CDR3 extends over 13 amino acids. Per the germline V gene, CDR1 is SGHRS and CDR2 is YFSETQ. Trimming at V came to 4 bases and at J to 5 bases, leaving 2 bases not matched to a gene.

This clone was observed a handful of times. This chain links TRBV30 with TRBJ2-1; TRBD2 aligns across 9 bases. Unmatched junction bases numbered 16, after V lost 2 bases and J lost 8 bases. The CDR3 is made up of 17 amino acids. Per the germline V gene, CDR1 is GTSNPN and CDR2 is SVGIG (reference sequence). CDR3 bases: TGTGCCTGGAGTCTTAGTAGCATGCGGGAGGGACGCGATGAGCAGTTCTTC. Amino acid sequence: CAWSLSSMREGRDEQFF.

The chain is built from TRBV27 and TRBJ2-6; TRBD1 aligns across 10 bases. The CDR3 is made up of 18 amino acids. Trimming at V came to 3 bases and at J to 3 bases, leaving 8 bases not matched to a gene. CDR1 and CDR2 from the germline V gene are MNHEY and SMNVEV (reference sequence). CDR3 residues: CASSFGDRGLDGANVLTF. In nucleotides, the CDR3 is TGTGCCAGCAGTTTTGGCGACAGGGGGCTAGATGGGGCCAACGTCCTGACTTTC.

The chain combines TRBV18 with TRBJ2-1, with 9 bases matching TRBD1. Per germline, CDR1 KGHSH and CDR2 LQKENI. The CDR3 covers 16 residues. After removal of 3 bases from V and 7 bases from J, the junction contained 10 bases not matched to a gene. The CDR3 coding sequence is TGTGCCAGCTCACCCGCTCCGGGACAGGGTCAGAATGAGCAGTTCTTC. Protein sequence: CASSPAPGQGQNEQFF.

This chain links TRBV4-1 with TRBJ1-3; 9 nucleotides line up with TRBD1. This CDR3 contains 16 residues. CDR1 is MGHRA and CDR2 is YSYEKL in the germline V gene. Trimming at V came to 1 base and at J to 2 bases, leaving 3 bases not matched to a gene. The CDR3, as DNA: TGCGCCAGCAGCCAAGGGGACAGGGTGACTGGAAACACCATATATTTT. Protein sequence: CASSQGDRVTGNTIYF.

The chain uses TRBV7-8 and TRBJ2-1, with 7 nucleotides matching TRBD1. V trimming: 4 bases; J trimming: 5 bases; junction bases outside the gene matches: 17. This CDR3 is built from 18 residues. The germline V gene encodes CDR1 SGHVS and CDR2 FQNEAQ. CDR3 coding DNA: TGTGCCAGCAGCTCAAAAAAATCTTCCGGGACAGCGAACAATGAGCAGTTCTTC. Translation gives CASSSKKSSGTANNEQFF. Complete variable domain (other parts from reference TRBV7-8 and TRBJ2-1): GAGVSQSPRYKVAKRGQDVALRCDPISGHVSLFWYQQALGQGPEFLTYFQNEAQLDKSGLPSDRFFAERPEGSVSTLKIQRTQQEDSAVYLCASSSKKSSGTANNEQFFGPGTRLTVL.

This sequence joins TRBV28 and TRBJ2-4, with a tentative D call TRBD1 (6 bases). V dropped 3 bases and J dropped 12 bases, with 21 bases sitting between them. The germline V gene has CDR1 MDHEN and CDR2 SYDVKM. The CDR3 spans 15 residues. This CDR3 is CASSFERDTALGQYF. CDR3 nucleotides: TGTGCCAGCAGTTTTGAAAGGGACACAGCTTTAGGTCAGTACTTC.

The chain recombines TRBV5-8 with TRBJ1-5; no firm D call. The V and J ends lost 6 bases and 6 bases respectively, with 22 bases between them. The CDR3 runs 16 residues. The germline gives CDR1 SGHTS, CDR2 YDEGEE. CDR3 sequence (DNA): TGTGCCAGCACCCCATTCGGTCCAGGCGATGGTCAGCCCCAGCATTTT. It codes for CASTPFGPGDGQPQHF.

This chain links TRBV5-1 with TRBJ2-1; 10 positions agree with TRBD2. This CDR3 contains 15 residues. Trimming removed 2 bases from V and 4 bases from J; junction bases left unmatched: 3. Germline V lookup: CDR1 SGHRS, CDR2 YFSETQ. The CDR3 protein is CASSFSAGGYNEQFF. In DNA, the CDR3 is TGCGCCAGCAGCTTCTCAGCGGGAGGGTACAATGAGCAGTTCTTC.